This T cell receptor (beta chain) is drawn from a study of T-cell reconstitution after alpha-beta-depleted transplantation in children (dated by TCRdb to between 2015 and 2016). Describing the broader study: T-cell immune reconstitution after TCRalphabeta/CD19-depleted allogeneic hematopoietic cell transplantation in children was quantitatively tracked in the study by means of TCR repertoire profiling.

Libraries were built with PCR. The sequencing machine was an Illumina HiSeq 2500. To normalize quantification of the TCRbeta repertoire, the TCR libraries were built with molecular barcoding that relied on unique molecular identifiers. TCRdb reanalyzed the raw reads on its own, using fastp at Q25 for trimming and MiXCR for clone calling, and kept in-frame beta chains. CDR3 protein duplicates are merged, each entry listing the most common genes and DNA. In all, the sample holds about 440,000 distinct CDR3 sequences, and approximately 42% of those were seen once. The top ten hold roughly 27% of the sample. The germline V gene (reference sequence) gives CDR1 as LNHNV and CDR2 as YYDKDF. Compared with germline, V lacks 2 bases and J lacks 3 bases; bases without a gene match: 5. The cysteine opens and the phenylalanine closes a CDR3 of 15 amino acids. CDR3 DNA is the only sequence kept; it has 45 bases, read in frame from the first base.

Paper-wide results and their limitations: In some patients, high TCRbeta diversity at day 60 was attributed to recipient T cells and intrathymic progenitors that had survived conditioning. The apparently early alphabetaT-cell count recovery about two months after transplant was reportedly dependent on only several hundred rapidly expanded clones derived from non-depleted graft cells. The frequencies of hyperexpanded clones fell over the following months, and after one year, T-cell counts and TCRbeta diversity were mostly attributed to newly produced T cells.

Turning to this clonotype: The antigen it binds to is not known. Base qualities were left out, and no much larger clone turns up one base away.

The meaning of the sample's treatment or condition label: allogeneic hematopoietic cell transplantation with graft depleted of TCRalphabeta T cells and CD19 B cells. The transplant recipients were children given TCRalphabeta/CD19-depleted allogeneic hematopoietic cell grafts. The sequencing used PBMCs, collected before TCRalphabeta/CD19-depleted stem cell transplant. Rearrangement joined TRBV15 to TRBJ2-7, with 9 bases aligning to TRBD1. The receptor was derived from a girl aged 2 to 10 with aplastic anemia, due to receive a stem cell transplant. This receptor carries the CDR3 CATSRPGTGNYEQYF. Read as DNA, the sequence is TGTGCCACCAGCAGACCCGGGACAGGGAACTACGAGCAGTACTTC.